This T cell receptor beta chain derives from a study of T cells in localized non-small cell lung cancer. This CDR3 spans 15 amino acids. Per germline, CDR1 MDHEN and CDR2 SYDVKM. A note on this clone: Antigen: not known. One end of the junction fails to match germline, which may point to a read error.

Profiled with immunoSEQ multiplex PCR; TCRdb holds only in-frame clones, not every one. The top ten clones hold around 1.7% of a sample with around 140,000 clones, around 89% of them seen once. Study results and caveats: Only one tumor region went through sequencing, so heterogeneity may still be there. Measurement of T cell clonality placed uninvolved adjacent lung highest, above the level in tumor. Adjacent lung held a median roughly 50 of the top 100 tumor clones.

The starting material was peripheral blood, obtained before any cancer treatment. This clonotype was sampled from a female donor of 60 years or more with stage I lung adenocarcinoma. The rearrangement uses TRBV28 and TRBJ1-1; TRBD1 might be the D (6 bases). The CDR3 is CASSPNFRGADEAFF. The CDR3 nucleotides are TGTGCCAGCAGTCCGAACTTTCGGGGGGCGGATGAAGCTTTTTTT.